The next 13 T cell receptor beta chains were all read from a single sample in a study of T cell repertoires in cytomegalovirus infection. TCRdb ran MiXCR on the reads and lists one entry per CDR3 protein. Counted here are over 120,000 distinct CDR3 sequences, approximately 30% occurring once; the ten biggest clones make up 45% to 55%. The antigens of these receptors remain unknown. The sequences come from CD8+ T cells from cultured PBMCs, collected from culture after CMV antigen stimulation. Every receptor here comes from a human donor in good health (CMV status not recorded). Some clones in this sample may be carry-over from other donors' samples.

Ten or more counts support this clonotype. J is TRBJ2-1 and V is TRBV10-3; possibly TRBD1 for D (6 bases). CDR1 and CDR2 from the germline V gene are ENHRY and SYGVKD. V was shortened by 4 bases and J by 8 bases, with 12 bases between the two germline ends. The CDR3 runs 13 residues. The CDR3, as DNA: TGTGCCATCAGTGGATACGACAGGTATGAGCAGTTCTTC. Its protein is CAISGYDRYEQFF.

The chain is built from TRBV12-3 or TRBV12-4 and TRBJ2-5; D might be TRBD2 (7 bases). The CDR3 contains 13 residues. V was clipped by 4 bases and J by 5 bases, with 11 bases between them. The CDR3 protein is CASSWGGRETQYF. For the CDR3, the DNA is TGTGCCAGCAGTTGGGGGGGCCGGGAGACCCAGTACTTC.

This clonotype was counted between two and nine times. The genes are TRBV10-2 and TRBJ2-1; 10 bases align to TRBD2. V gave up 3 bases and J gave up 8 bases; unmatched junction bases: 10. Germline V gives CDR1 WSHSY, CDR2 SAAADI. The CDR3 covers 16 residues. The DNA for the CDR3 is TGCGCCAGCAGTGATTTAGCGGGGGGCTTTGGCGATGAGCAGTTCTTC. Its protein is CASSDLAGGFGDEQFF.

This clonotype was seen only a few times. This chain joins TRBV7-6 and TRBJ1-6; no reliable D call. V dropped 5 bases and J dropped 10 bases, with 15 bases sitting between them. The germline V gene has CDR1 SGHVS and CDR2 FNYEAQ. The CDR3 extends over 14 amino acids. The CDR3: CASSGSGGGSPLHF. Written as DNA, the CDR3 is TGTGCCAGCAGCGGGAGCGGTGGCGGGTCACCCCTCCACTTT.

This clonotype was counted between two and nine times. The J gene is TRBJ2-1, the V gene TRBV6-5, with TRBD2 as a possible D gene (5 bases). Germline V gene lookup returns CDR1 MNHEY and CDR2 SVGAGI. This CDR3 spans 16 amino acids. V dropped 5 bases and J dropped 5 bases, with 19 bases sitting between them. CDR3 bases: TGTGCCAGCAGTACATCAACCCCCGGGGTTGACAATGAGCAGTTCTTC. Its protein product is CASSTSTPGVDNEQFF.

Concerning this clonotype itself: The junction departs from germline at one end; a sequencing error may be responsible. This chain joins TRBV7-9 and TRBJ1-2; maybe TRBD1 (5 bases). CDR3 size: 13 residues. CDR1 is SEHNR and CDR2 is FQNEAQ in the germline V gene (reference sequence). The CDR3: CASNLGTDSSSTF. CDR3 sequence (DNA): TGTGCCAGCAACTTAGGGACCGACTCCAGTTCCACCTTC. Looking up the rest from reference TRBV7-9 and TRBJ1-2 gives the full variable domain: DTGVSQNPRHKITKRGQNVTFRCDPISEHNRLYWYRQTLGQGPEFLTYFQNEAQLEKSRLLSDRFSAERPKGSFSTLEIQRTEQGDSAMYLCASNLGTDSSSTFGSGTRLTVV.

CDR3 nucleotides: TGTGCCAGCAAAGCGGGGGGGCTATCTACAGATACGCAGTATTTT. Protein product: CASKAGGLSTDTQYF. The chain has TRBV2 and TRBJ2-3, with TRBD2 matching 10 bases. The J segment lost 3 bases and the V segment lost 7 bases, leaving 7 bases of the junction unmatched. Germline CDR1 SNHLY, CDR2 FYNNEI. The CDR3 runs 15 residues.

This chain uses TRBV19 with TRBJ1-1; D perhaps matches TRBD1 (5 bases). This CDR3 is built from 14 residues. V lost 5 bases and J lost 9, with 19 bases in between. Germline values: CDR1 LNHDA, CDR2 SQIVND (reference sequence). The CDR3 region has the DNA TGTGCCAGTAGTCATGGGACCGGAGATCCCAAAGCTTTCTTT. Amino acid sequence: CASSHGTGDPKAFF.

V is TRBV11-2 and J is TRBJ2-1; D is uncertain. CDR1 is SGHAT and CDR2 is FQNNGV in the germline V gene. Trimming took off 5 bases at V and 5 bases at J, with 22 bases between the two ends. The CDR3 is 17 amino acids. The CDR3 sequence is CASSLSIRPVNHNEQFF. CDR3 DNA: TGTGCCAGCAGCCTCTCTATCAGACCCGTCAACCACAATGAGCAGTTCTTC.

This clonotype has only a few counts. The chain recombines TRBV6-1 with TRBJ2-3; no firm D call. This CDR3 has 9 amino acids. CDR1 is MNHNS and CDR2 is SASEGT in the germline V gene. Trimming removed 11 bases at V and 4 bases at J, with 4 bases between. The CDR3 bases are TGTGCCGTGTCAGATACGCAGTATTTT. This translates into CAVSDTQYF.

This clonotype was recorded only once. The chain links TRBV7-2 to TRBJ2-1; D remains ambiguous. V was clipped by 3 bases and J by 6 bases, with 15 bases between them. From germline, CDR1 is SGHTA and CDR2 FQGNSA. This CDR3 has 15 amino acids. Here the CDR3 reads CASSFDGVYGNEQFF. In DNA form, the CDR3 reads TGTGCCAGCAGCTTCGACGGAGTATATGGCAATGAGCAGTTCTTC.

The chain uses TRBV19 and TRBJ1-5; D gene unclear. V was cut by 3 bases and J by 4 bases, with 13 bases left in between. The length of the CDR3 is 15 residues. Germline lookup yields CDR1 LNHDA and CDR2 SQIVND (reference sequence). The CDR3 here is CASSIRALGNQPQHF. In DNA, the CDR3 is TGTGCCAGTAGTATCCGGGCTTTGGGGAATCAGCCCCAGCATTTT.

The chain uses TRBV5-1 and TRBJ1-2; unclear D gene. CDR1 is SGHRS, CDR2 YFSETQ, per germline. CDR3 length: 14 amino acids. The V end lost 4 bases, the J end lost 8 bases, and 18 bases lay between the germline ends. The CDR3 region is CASSPGRGIGGYTF. The DNA for the CDR3 is TGCGCCAGCAGCCCCGGGCGTGGAATTGGCGGCTACACCTTC. The variable domain in full, completed from reference TRBV5-1 and TRBJ1-2, reads KAGVTQTPRYLIKTRGQQVTLSCSPISGHRSVSWYQQTPGQGLQFLFEYFSETQRNKGNFPGRFSGRQFSNSRSEMNVSTLELGDSALYLCASSPGRGIGGYTFGSGTRLTVV.